The subject of this entry is one T cell receptor beta chain. TCRdb passed the PCR reads through MiXCR, listing each CDR3 protein once. The sample yields under 1,500 distinct CDR3 sequences, around 78% seen once. The data belong to a study of regulatory and conventional T cells in breast cancer. The CDR3 loop spans 13 amino acids. Germline V CDR1 and CDR2: LGHNA, YSLEER. Trimming took 3 bases from V and 1 from J, leaving 7 bases between them. V and J are TRBV4-3 and TRBJ2-7; D is undetermined. The specimen was regulatory T cells from blood. This receptor was taken from a male donor in good health. The CDR3 DNA follows: TGCGCCAGCAGCCAGCAGTGGTCCTACGAGCAGTACTTC. Amino acid sequence: CASSQQWSYEQYF.